This passage covers 17 T cell receptor beta chains from one sample sequenced in a study of radiation and T cells in renal cell carcinoma. The time point denotes: blood 2 weeks post-SBRT. The treatment here: 15 Gy SBRT to primary tumor, nephrectomy 4 weeks later. This table comes from immunoSEQ multiplex PCR, and its TCRdb copy is limited to in-frame clones, with some not included. Of 100,000 to 150,000 clones in the sample, roughly four fifths were seen once. The sequencing used blood, collected from a patient whose treatment included radiotherapy and nephrectomy. Every receptor here comes from a man in his forties or fifties with renal cell carcinoma.

V and J are TRBV5-1 and TRBJ2-3, with D possibly TRBD1 on 6 matching bases. The V and J ends lost 4 bases and 0 bases respectively, with 18 bases between them. The germline V gene has CDR1 SGHRS and CDR2 YFSETQ. The CDR3 runs to 17 residues. The CDR3 region is CASSGENQDSSTDTQYF. The CDR3 DNA follows: TGCGCCAGCAGCGGAGAAAACCAGGACAGTAGCACAGATACGCAGTATTTT.

V and J are TRBV10-3 and TRBJ2-2, with D possibly called TRBD1 or TRBD2 (5 bases each). V lost 1 base, J lost 1 base, and 10 bases lay in between. CDR1 is ENHRY, CDR2 SYGVKD, per germline. CDR3 length: 16 amino acids. The CDR3: CAISEWGPRNTGELFF. CDR3 coding DNA: TGTGCCATCAGTGAGTGGGGACCGAGGAACACCGGGGAGCTGTTTTTT.

The gene calls are TRBV7-6 and TRBJ2-7; 11 bases align to TRBD2. Germline CDR1 is SGHVS and CDR2 is FNYEAQ. This CDR3 spans 16 amino acids. V was clipped by 4 bases and J by 0 bases; unmatched bases: 5. The CDR3 region has the DNA TGTGCCAGCAGCTCCGGGACTAGCGGCACCTCCTACGAGCAGTACTTC. Its protein is CASSSGTSGTSYEQYF.

This clone has more than one count but fewer than ten. The rearrangement uses TRBV28 and TRBJ2-5; a weak D match, TRBD1 (5 bases). Between the trimmed V and J ends, which lost 4 bases and 6 bases, there was a span of 12 bases. CDR1 is MDHEN and CDR2 is SYDVKM in the germline V gene. CDR3 length equals 13 residues. CDR3 sequence: CASSSGNQQTQYF. CDR3 DNA sequence: TGTGCCAGCAGTTCAGGGAATCAACAGACCCAGTACTTC.

The chain employs TRBV5-1 and TRBJ1-2; weak D call: TRBD1 (6 bases). This CDR3 contains 16 residues. V lost 4 bases to trimming and J lost 0 bases, with 16 bases between them. Germline loops: CDR1 SGHRS, CDR2 YFSETQ. Here the CDR3 DNA reads TGCGCCAGCAGCCCCCTCACAGGGACTTCTAACTATGGCTACACCTTC. Translation: CASSPLTGTSNYGYTF.

The rearrangement joins TRBV10-3 to TRBJ2-5; 10 bases line up with TRBD1. In germline, CDR1 is ENHRY, CDR2 SYGVKD. CDR3 size: 15 residues. With 4 bases clipped from V and 2 bases from J, the junction kept 4 bases outside the gene matches. CDR3 DNA sequence: TGTGCCATCAGTGGGAGGACAGGGGGACAAGAGACCCAGTACTTC. As protein: CAISGRTGGQETQYF.

This chain uses TRBV5-1 with TRBJ1-2; no clear D. Trimming removed 9 bases at V and 6 bases at J, with 15 bases between. The CDR3 has 12 residues. Per germline, CDR1 SGHRS and CDR2 YFSETQ. CDR3 protein: CATGPTENGYTF. In DNA, the CDR3 is TGCGCCACCGGACCCACGGAGAATGGCTACACCTTC. Full variable domain (outside the CDR3, taken from reference TRBV5-1 and TRBJ1-2): KAGVTQTPRYLIKTRGQQVTLSCSPISGHRSVSWYQQTPGQGLQFLFEYFSETQRNKGNFPGRFSGRQFSNSRSEMNVSTLELGDSALYLCATGPTENGYTFGSGTRLTVV.

CDR3 in DNA: TGCGCCAGCAGTGGGACAGGGTTCACCGGGGAGCTGTTTTTT. Translation gives CASSGTGFTGELFF. The chain couples TRBV5-1 to TRBJ2-2; 9 bases are a match to TRBD1. The V segment lost 5 bases and the J segment 4 bases; nucleotides outside the gene matches: 3. This CDR3 has 14 residues. Germline V gene data show CDR1 as SGHRS and CDR2 as YFSETQ.

The chain couples TRBV5-1 to TRBJ2-1; D possibly uses TRBD1 or TRBD2 (6 bases each). The germline V and J ends were trimmed by 4 bases and 10 bases, with 18 bases remaining between them. Per the germline V gene, CDR1 is SGHRS and CDR2 is YFSETQ. This CDR3 is built from 14 residues. The CDR3 DNA sequence: TGCGCCAGCAGCCCTGGGGTCGGGGGCCGCGAGCAGTTCTTC. It translates to CASSPGVGGREQFF. Looking up the rest from reference TRBV5-1 and TRBJ2-1 gives the full variable domain: KAGVTQTPRYLIKTRGQQVTLSCSPISGHRSVSWYQQTPGQGLQFLFEYFSETQRNKGNFPGRFSGRQFSNSRSEMNVSTLELGDSALYLCASSPGVGGREQFFGPGTRLTVL.

This clone was detected only once. The chain joins TRBV5-1 to TRBJ1-1, with D perhaps matching TRBD1 (5 bases). Germline V CDR1 and CDR2: SGHRS, YFSETQ. This CDR3 has 15 amino acids. V shed 0 bases and J shed 5 bases, with 14 bases lying between them. CDR3 sequence reads: CASSLDRGSGTEAFF. For the CDR3, the DNA is TGCGCCAGCAGCTTGGATAGGGGAAGTGGGACTGAAGCTTTCTTT. Drawing the rest from reference TRBV5-1 and TRBJ1-1, the complete variable domain is KAGVTQTPRYLIKTRGQQVTLSCSPISGHRSVSWYQQTPGQGLQFLFEYFSETQRNKGNFPGRFSGRQFSNSRSEMNVSTLELGDSALYLCASSLDRGSGTEAFFGQGTRLTVV.

The chain employs TRBV5-1 and TRBJ2-3, with 10 bases fitting TRBD2. V shed 0 bases, J shed 1 base, and the junction held 8 bases outside the gene matches. The length of the CDR3 is 18 residues. The germline gives CDR1 SGHRS, CDR2 YFSETQ. Here the CDR3 DNA reads TGCGCCAGCAGCTTGGTTTCTAGCGGGGGCAGCGGCACAGATACGCAGTATTTT. Its translation is CASSLVSSGGSGTDTQYF.

The sample holds one count of this clone. J is TRBJ1-5 and V is TRBV30, with 7 bases lining up with TRBD1. The germline gives CDR1 GTSNPN, CDR2 SVGIG (reference sequence). CDR3 length: 14 amino acids. J was trimmed by 5 bases and V by 1 base; bases with no gene match: 5. CDR3 nucleotide sequence: TGTGCCTGGAGTGAAGGCAGGGGGGATCAGCCCCAGCATTTT. This translates into CAWSEGRGDQPQHF.

The chain joins TRBV7-8 to TRBJ1-2; 10 bases are shared with TRBD1. The ends lost 5 bases at V and 4 bases at J; junction bases unmatched: 4. This CDR3 has 14 residues. Germline CDR1 reads SGHVS; CDR2 reads FQNEAQ. CDR3 protein: CASSRDRGRYGYTF. CDR3 bases: TGTGCCAGCAGCCGGGACAGGGGCCGCTATGGCTACACCTTC.

CDR3 DNA sequence: TGCGCCAGCAGCGGACAACAGGGGGGGGTCCAAGAGACCCAGTACTTC. The encoded protein is CASSGQQGGVQETQYF. The rearrangement links TRBV5-1 to TRBJ2-5, with a weak D call TRBD1 (8 bases). Trimming removed 4 bases at V and 1 base at J, with 17 bases between. CDR1 SGHRS and CDR2 YFSETQ come from the germline V gene. CDR3 size: 16 residues.

This clone was recorded only once. The rearrangement joins TRBV18 to TRBJ2-7; 9 bases map to TRBD1. Germline CDR1 is KGHSH and CDR2 is LQKENI. CDR3 size: 16 residues. With 3 bases clipped from V and 4 bases from J, the junction kept 10 bases outside the gene matches. The CDR3 sequence is CASSPGPGTGSYEQYF. CDR3 sequence (DNA): TGTGCCAGCTCACCCGGACCCGGGACAGGGAGTTACGAGCAGTACTTC.

V and J are TRBV5-1 and TRBJ2-2; the D gene is possibly TRBD1 (6 bases). Germline V gene sequence: CDR1 SGHRS, CDR2 YFSETQ. Trimming left V 4 bases short and J 0 bases short, with 13 bases between. This CDR3 comprises 16 residues. This chain's CDR3 is CASSPKQGSNTGELFF. The CDR3 DNA follows: TGCGCCAGCAGCCCAAAACAGGGCTCGAACACCGGGGAGCTGTTTTTT.

This clone has more than one count but fewer than ten. This sequence joins TRBV7-2 and TRBJ2-7, with 11 bases fitting TRBD2. V shed 1 base, J shed 3 bases, and the junction held 5 bases outside the gene matches. Germline CDR1 reads SGHTA; CDR2 reads FQGNSA. The CDR3 runs to 16 residues. CDR3 nucleotide sequence: TGTGCCAGCAGCTTAGTGGTGACTAGCGGGAACTACGAGCAGTACTTC. Translated, it gives CASSLVVTSGNYEQYF.